The 22 T cell receptor beta chains listed next were all sequenced from one sample in a study of response to subunit inactivated influenza vaccine. TCRdb analysed the RT-PCR reads with MiXCR anew, one entry per CDR3 protein. The top ten clones hold 10% to 15% of a sample with 560,000 or so distinct CDR3 sequences, under 9% of them seen once. The sequenced sample was PBMCs from blood, obtained roughly 24 months after vaccination. These receptors came from a man aged 50 to 69 who received an inactivated influenza vaccine.

The CDR3 DNA reads TGTGCCAGCAGTTCTCCTAGCGGGGGCACAGATACGCAGTATTTT. Translation: CASSSPSGGTDTQYF. This rearrangement joins TRBV6-2 or TRBV6-3 to TRBJ2-3; 9 bases are a match to TRBD2. Germline values: CDR1 MNHEY, CDR2 SVGEGT. CDR3 length equals 15 residues. V shed 4 bases and J 1 base; nucleotides not matched to a gene: 3.

This chain links TRBV7-8 with TRBJ2-1; a possible D gene is TRBD1 (6 bases). The CDR3 length is 15 residues. CDR1 is SGHVS and CDR2 is FQNEAQ in the germline V gene. V was cut by 4 bases and J by 6 bases, with 16 bases left in between. The CDR3 is CASSSTGWFGNEQFF. CDR3 sequence (DNA): TGTGCCAGCAGCTCCACAGGGTGGTTTGGCAATGAGCAGTTCTTC.

The genes are TRBV12-3 or TRBV12-4 and TRBJ2-1; D call uncertain. The ends were cut back, 11 bases at V and 2 bases at J, with 25 bases in the middle. The CDR3 sequence is 17 residues long. CDR3 sequence (DNA): TGTGCCTTCAGTTTTTATAGTGGTCGACTCACCTACAATGAGCAGTTCTTC. As protein: CAFSFYSGRLTYNEQFF.

The V gene is TRBV7-2, the J gene TRBJ2-3, with D perhaps matching TRBD1 or TRBD2 (5 bases each). CDR1 and CDR2 (germline): SGHTA, FQGNSA. CDR3 size: 17 residues. Deletions cut 4 bases from V and 3 bases from J, with 20 bases between. The CDR3, as DNA: TGTGCCAGCAGCTACCGGCGTTCGGATTGGGGGACAGATACGCAGTATTTT. It encodes CASSYRRSDWGTDTQYF.

The rearrangement joins TRBV20-1 to TRBJ2-7, with D possibly being TRBD2 (5 bases). Trimming cost V 0 bases and J 2 bases, with 14 bases left between them. Germline V gene sequence: CDR1 DFQATT, CDR2 SNEGSKA (reference sequence). This CDR3 contains 15 residues. CDR3 nucleotides: TGCAGTGCTAGAGATATCAGGACTCGCCCCTACGAGCAGTACTTC. This gives the protein CSARDIRTRPYEQYF.

This chain links TRBV6-5 with TRBJ1-1; 7 bases agree with TRBD1. In germline, CDR1 is MNHEY, CDR2 SVGAGI. With V trimmed by 0 bases and J by 11 bases, 12 bases remained unmatched. CDR3 length equals 15 residues. The CDR3 spells CASSYSLGGAWAAFF. DNA of the CDR3: TGTGCCAGCAGTTACTCGTTAGGGGGCGCCTGGGCGGCTTTCTTT.

This clonotype appeared many times. The CDR3 region is CASSYRGGNQPQHF. Written as DNA, the CDR3 is TGTGCCAGCAGTTACAGGGGAGGCAATCAGCCCCAGCATTTT. J is TRBJ1-5 and V is TRBV6-2 or TRBV6-3; possibly TRBD1 for D (5 bases). Trimming pared 2 bases from V and 2 bases from J, leaving 7 bases between. CDR1 MNHEY and CDR2 SVGEGT come from the germline V gene. The CDR3 is 14 amino acids.

This sequence joins TRBV5-1 and TRBJ2-7; D call uncertain. Germline V gene sequence: CDR1 SGHRS, CDR2 YFSETQ. The V gene lost 1 base and the J gene lost 1 base, with 21 bases spanning the gap. The length of the CDR3 is 18 residues. This CDR3 is CASSLKSSPSTRSYEQYF. CDR3 nucleotide sequence: TGCGCCAGCAGCTTGAAAAGCAGTCCAAGTACAAGGTCCTACGAGCAGTACTTC.

This rearrangement joins TRBV2 to TRBJ2-7, with 9 bases fitting TRBD1. V lost 6 bases and J lost 5; bases outside the gene matches: 8. Germline assignment: CDR1 SNHLY and CDR2 FYNNEI. This CDR3 contains 14 residues. The CDR3 loop reads CASSFGTGRNEQYF. As DNA, the CDR3 is TGTGCCAGCAGCTTCGGGACAGGGAGGAACGAGCAGTACTTC.

In DNA form, the CDR3 reads TGCAGTGCTAGACCCTCCACTATCTATGGCTACACCTTC. Its protein product is CSARPSTIYGYTF. The chain combines TRBV20-1 with TRBJ1-2; no clear D. The CDR3 length is 13 residues. CDR1 is DFQATT, CDR2 SNEGSKA, per germline (reference sequence). Trimming left V 2 bases short and J 4 bases short, with 11 bases between.

This clonotype showed up many times. The CDR3 region is CASSPRGGAVTQYF. CDR3 coding DNA: TGTGCCAGCAGCCCTCGGGGCGGGGCGGTGACCCAGTACTTC. The V call is TRBV7-9, the J call TRBJ2-5, with a weak D call TRBD2 (6 bases). The V gene lost 5 bases and the J gene lost 7 bases, with 17 bases spanning the gap. The CDR3 loop spans 14 amino acids. Germline CDR1 reads SEHNR; CDR2 reads FQNEAQ (reference sequence).

This clonotype was recorded many times. This chain links TRBV27 with TRBJ1-6, with D tentatively TRBD1 (6 bases). Germline loops: CDR1 MNHEY, CDR2 SMNVEV (reference sequence). The CDR3 loop spans 17 amino acids. Trimming removed 7 bases at V and 8 bases at J, with 24 bases between. The CDR3 loop reads CASTHIRTGIRDSPLHF. The CDR3 coding sequence is TGTGCCAGCACCCACATTAGAACAGGGATAAGAGATTCACCCCTCCACTTT.

This clonotype has a count of ten or more. V is TRBV3-1 and J is TRBJ1-1; no clear D. The CDR3 extends over 12 amino acids. Trimming cost V 1 base and J 8 bases, with 8 bases left between them. Germline lookup yields CDR1 LGHDT and CDR2 YNNKEL (reference sequence). CDR3 in amino acids: CASSQARAEAFF. The CDR3 nucleotides are TGTGCCAGCAGCCAAGCGAGGGCCGAAGCTTTCTTT.

Ten or more counts support this clonotype. Here the CDR3 reads CASSQFGTGGANVLTF. The DNA for the CDR3 is TGCGCCAGCAGCCAATTCGGGACAGGGGGGGCCAACGTCCTGACTTTC. V gene TRBV4-3 combines with J gene TRBJ2-6, with TRBD1 matching over 9 bases. V shed 2 bases and J 4 bases; nucleotides not matched to a gene: 3. This CDR3 spans 16 amino acids. Germline V gives CDR1 LGHNA, CDR2 YSLEER.

In this sample, this clonotype turned up many times. The genes are TRBV12-3 or TRBV12-4 and TRBJ2-7; 13 bases agree with TRBD2. This CDR3 has 15 residues. The V gene end was trimmed by 5 bases and the J gene end by 2 bases; junction bases not matched to a gene: 3. The CDR3 loop reads CASSTTSGGAYEQYF. Here the CDR3 DNA reads TGTGCCAGCAGTACAACTAGCGGGGGGGCCTACGAGCAGTACTTC.

The chain uses TRBV5-1 and TRBJ1-2; TRBD1 might be the D (5 bases). Per the germline V gene, CDR1 is SGHRS and CDR2 is YFSETQ. The CDR3 contains 14 residues. The V end lost 0 bases, the J end lost 8 bases, and 14 bases lay between the germline ends. This CDR3 reads CASSLETGSSGYTF. The CDR3 DNA follows: TGCGCCAGCAGCTTGGAAACAGGCAGTAGCGGCTACACCTTC.

This sequence joins TRBV7-9 and TRBJ2-4; tentative D call: TRBD1 (5 bases). Germline values: CDR1 SEHNR, CDR2 FQNEAQ (reference sequence). V gave up 1 base and J gave up 3 bases, with 13 bases separating them. CDR3 length equals 16 residues. The CDR3 loop reads CASSLEEGANKNIQYF. CDR3 DNA: TGTGCCAGCAGCTTAGAGGAAGGGGCAAACAAAAACATTCAGTACTTC.

This chain links TRBV20-1 with TRBJ1-1; 8 nucleotides agree with TRBD1. CDR1 and CDR2 (germline): DFQATT, SNEGSKA (reference sequence). This CDR3 is built from 15 residues. V lost 3 bases, J lost 1 base, and 7 bases stayed unmatched. For the CDR3, the DNA is TGCAGTGCTAGGAGACAGGGGATGGGGAACACTGAAGCTTTCTTT. It specifies CSARRQGMGNTEAFF.

The chain carries TRBV20-1 and TRBJ2-3, with 11 bases aligning to TRBD2. The CDR3 loop spans 14 amino acids. The germline V gene encodes CDR1 DFQATT and CDR2 SNEGSKA (reference sequence). V trimming: 6 bases; J trimming: 4 bases; junction bases outside the gene matches: 6. The CDR3 DNA reads as TGCAGTGCGAGACTAGCGGGGATGGCAGATACGCAGTATTTT. The encoded protein is CSARLAGMADTQYF.

The chain joins TRBV10-3 to TRBJ2-1, with 8 nucleotides matching TRBD1. Trimming took 11 bases from V and 6 from J; bases not matched to a gene: 9. This CDR3 comprises 13 residues. Germline V gives CDR1 ENHRY, CDR2 SYGVKD. In DNA form, the CDR3 reads TGTGCCGCCGAAGGACAGGGCGGCAATGAGCAGTTCTTC. This translates into CAAEGQGGNEQFF.

The CDR3 sequence is CASSPTTDEQYF. In DNA form, the CDR3 reads TGTGCCAGCTCACCAACAACAGACGAGCAGTACTTC. The chain uses TRBV18 and TRBJ2-7; D unclear. Germline lookup yields CDR1 KGHSH and CDR2 LQKENI. The V end was cut by 2 bases, the J end by 5 bases, with 7 bases between. The CDR3 consists of 12 residues. Together with reference TRBV18 and TRBJ2-7, the CDR3 gives the full variable domain: NAGVMQNPRHLVRRRGQEARLRCSPMKGHSHVYWYRQLPEEGLKFMVYLQKENIIDESGMPKERFSAEFPKEGPSILRIQQVVRGDSAAYFCASSPTTDEQYFGPGTRLTVT.

V gene TRBV19 combines with J gene TRBJ2-6; no definite D call. The germline V gene encodes CDR1 LNHDA and CDR2 SQIVND (reference sequence). V was shortened by 3 bases and J by 0 bases, with 9 bases between the two germline ends. This CDR3 comprises 16 residues. The CDR3 loop is CASSMLGSSGANVLTF. CDR3 bases: TGTGCCAGTAGTATGCTTGGTTCCTCTGGGGCCAACGTCCTGACTTTC. Complete variable domain (other parts from reference TRBV19 and TRBJ2-6): DGGITQSPKYLFRKEGQNVTLSCEQNLNHDAMYWYRQDPGQGLRLIYYSQIVNDFQKGDIAEGYSVSREKKESFPLTVTSAQKNPTAFYLCASSMLGSSGANVLTFGAGSRLTVL.